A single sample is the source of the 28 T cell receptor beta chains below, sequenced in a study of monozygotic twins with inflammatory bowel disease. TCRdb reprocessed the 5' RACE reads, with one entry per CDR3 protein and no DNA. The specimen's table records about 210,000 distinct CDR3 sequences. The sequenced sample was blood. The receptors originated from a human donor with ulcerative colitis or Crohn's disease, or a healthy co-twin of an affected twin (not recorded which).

The CDR3 loop reads CSARDHNQPQHF. V and J are TRBV20-1 and TRBJ1-5. Germline CDR1 and CDR2: DFQATT and SNEGSKA (reference sequence). This CDR3 spans 12 amino acids.

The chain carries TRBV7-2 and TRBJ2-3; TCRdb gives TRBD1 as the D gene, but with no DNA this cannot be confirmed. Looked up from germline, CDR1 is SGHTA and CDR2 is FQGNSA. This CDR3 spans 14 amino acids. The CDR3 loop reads CASSSTGPADTQYF.

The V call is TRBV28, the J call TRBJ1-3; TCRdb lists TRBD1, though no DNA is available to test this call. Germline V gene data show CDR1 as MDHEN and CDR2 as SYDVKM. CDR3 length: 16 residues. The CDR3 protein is CASGLHAGTAGNTIYF.

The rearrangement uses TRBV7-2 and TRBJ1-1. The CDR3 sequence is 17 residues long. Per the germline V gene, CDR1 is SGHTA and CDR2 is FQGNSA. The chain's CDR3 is CASSLAGFGGRDTEAFF.

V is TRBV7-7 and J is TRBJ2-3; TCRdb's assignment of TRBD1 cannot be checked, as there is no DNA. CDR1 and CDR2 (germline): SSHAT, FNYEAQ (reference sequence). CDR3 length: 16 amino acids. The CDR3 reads CASSSPGGTPTDTQYF.

The CDR3 is CASSAWDKMNTEAFF. The J gene is TRBJ1-1, the V gene TRBV3-1; TCRdb indicates TRBD1, and absent DNA this call remains unverified. CDR3 length: 15 amino acids. Germline assignment: CDR1 LGHDT and CDR2 YNNKEL (reference sequence).

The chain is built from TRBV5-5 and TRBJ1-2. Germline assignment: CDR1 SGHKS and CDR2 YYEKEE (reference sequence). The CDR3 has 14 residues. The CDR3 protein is CASSREQGVYGYTF.

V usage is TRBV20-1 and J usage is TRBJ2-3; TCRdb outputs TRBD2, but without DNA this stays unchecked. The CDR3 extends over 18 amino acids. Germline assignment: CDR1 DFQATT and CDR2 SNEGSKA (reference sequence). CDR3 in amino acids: CSARDRRPSGGFTDTQYF.

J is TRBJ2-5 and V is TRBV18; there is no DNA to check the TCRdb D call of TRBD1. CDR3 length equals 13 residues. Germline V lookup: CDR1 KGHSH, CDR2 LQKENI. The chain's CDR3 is CASSPPTRETQYF.

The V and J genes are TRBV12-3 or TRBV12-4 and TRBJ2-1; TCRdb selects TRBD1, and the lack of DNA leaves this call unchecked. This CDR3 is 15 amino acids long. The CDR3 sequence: CASSPSAKGEFEQFF.

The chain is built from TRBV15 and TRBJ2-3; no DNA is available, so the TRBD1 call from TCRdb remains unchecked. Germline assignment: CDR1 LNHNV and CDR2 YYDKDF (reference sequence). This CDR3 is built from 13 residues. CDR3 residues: CATVGTATDTQYF.

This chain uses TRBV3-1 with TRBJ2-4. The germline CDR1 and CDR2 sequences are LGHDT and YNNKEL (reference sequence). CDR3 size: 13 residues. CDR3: CASSQVGNYIQYF.

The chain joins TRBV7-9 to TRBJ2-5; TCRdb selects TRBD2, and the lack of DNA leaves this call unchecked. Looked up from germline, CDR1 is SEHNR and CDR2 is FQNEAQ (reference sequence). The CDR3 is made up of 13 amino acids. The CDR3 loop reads CASSLVWRETQYF.

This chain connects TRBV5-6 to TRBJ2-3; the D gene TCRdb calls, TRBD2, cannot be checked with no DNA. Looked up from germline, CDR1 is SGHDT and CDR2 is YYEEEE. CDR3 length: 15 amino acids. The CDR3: CASSLSGAQKDTQYF.

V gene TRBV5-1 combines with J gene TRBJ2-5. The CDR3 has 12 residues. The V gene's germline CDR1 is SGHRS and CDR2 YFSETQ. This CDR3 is CASSLDQETQYF. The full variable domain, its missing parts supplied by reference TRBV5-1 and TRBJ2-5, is KAGVTQTPRYLIKTRGQQVTLSCSPISGHRSVSWYQQTPGQGLQFLFEYFSETQRNKGNFPGRFSGRQFSNSRSEMNVSTLELGDSALYLCASSLDQETQYFGPGTRLLVL.

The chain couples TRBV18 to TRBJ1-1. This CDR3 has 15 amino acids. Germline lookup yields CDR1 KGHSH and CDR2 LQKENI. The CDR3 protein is CASSPPSLVRTEAFF.

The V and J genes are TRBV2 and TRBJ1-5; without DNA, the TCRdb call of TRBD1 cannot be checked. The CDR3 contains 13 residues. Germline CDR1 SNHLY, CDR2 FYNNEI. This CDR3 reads CASTRGANQPQHF.

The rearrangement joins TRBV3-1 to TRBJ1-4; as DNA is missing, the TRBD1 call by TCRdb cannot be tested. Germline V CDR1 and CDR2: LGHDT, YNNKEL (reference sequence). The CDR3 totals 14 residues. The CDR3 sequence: CASSRGDRDEKLFF.

Here the CDR3 reads CSATRPGGNEQFF. This rearrangement joins TRBV20-1 to TRBJ2-1; TCRdb outputs TRBD1, but without DNA this stays unchecked. Germline V gene data show CDR1 as DFQATT and CDR2 as SNEGSKA (reference sequence). This CDR3 comprises 13 residues.

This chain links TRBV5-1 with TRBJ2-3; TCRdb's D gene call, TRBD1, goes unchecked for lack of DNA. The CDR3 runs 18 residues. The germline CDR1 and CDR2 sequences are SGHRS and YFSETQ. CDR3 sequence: CASSLGFRDILGADTQYF.

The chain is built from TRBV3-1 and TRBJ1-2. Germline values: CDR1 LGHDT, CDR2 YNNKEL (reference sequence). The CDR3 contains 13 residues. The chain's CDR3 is CASSHRAGDGYTF.

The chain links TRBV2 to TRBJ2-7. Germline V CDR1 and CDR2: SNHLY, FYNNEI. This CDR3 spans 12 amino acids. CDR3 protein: CASSVTAYEQYF.

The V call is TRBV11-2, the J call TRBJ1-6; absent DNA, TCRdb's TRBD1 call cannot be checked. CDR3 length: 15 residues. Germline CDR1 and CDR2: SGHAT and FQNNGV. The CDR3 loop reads CASRQGAMGNSPLHF. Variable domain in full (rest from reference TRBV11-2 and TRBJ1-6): EAGVAQSPRYKIIEKRQSVAFWCNPISGHATLYWYQQILGQGPKLLIQFQNNGVVDDSQLPKDRFSAERLKGVDSTLKIQPAKLEDSAVYLCASRQGAMGNSPLHFGNGTRLTVT.

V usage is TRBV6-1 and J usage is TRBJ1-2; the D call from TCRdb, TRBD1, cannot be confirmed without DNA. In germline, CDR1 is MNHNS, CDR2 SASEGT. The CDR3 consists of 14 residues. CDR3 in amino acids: CASSALGPNYGYTF.

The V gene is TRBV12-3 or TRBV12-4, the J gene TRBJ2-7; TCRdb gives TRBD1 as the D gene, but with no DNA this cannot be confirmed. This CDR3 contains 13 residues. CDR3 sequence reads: CASRSTGRYEQYF.

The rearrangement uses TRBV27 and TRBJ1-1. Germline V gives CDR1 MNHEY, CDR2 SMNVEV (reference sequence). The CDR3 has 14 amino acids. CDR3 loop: CASSLSRGVTEAFF.

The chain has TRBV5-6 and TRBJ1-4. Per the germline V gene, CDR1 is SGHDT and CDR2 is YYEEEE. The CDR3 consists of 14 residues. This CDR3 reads CASSRPDYNEKLFF. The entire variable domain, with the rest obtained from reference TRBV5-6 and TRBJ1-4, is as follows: DAGVTQSPTHLIKTRGQQVTLRCSPKSGHDTVSWYQQALGQGPQFIFQYYEEEERQRGNFPDRFSGHQFPNYSSELNVNALLLGDSALYLCASSRPDYNEKLFFGSGTQLSVL.

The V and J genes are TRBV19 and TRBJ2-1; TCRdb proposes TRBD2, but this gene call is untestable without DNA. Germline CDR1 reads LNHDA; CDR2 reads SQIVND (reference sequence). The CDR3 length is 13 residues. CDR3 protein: CASSPGGGVGQFF.